The clone carrying this T cell receptor beta chain was seen only a few times. The antigen remains undetermined. TCRdb redid the calling of the RT-PCR reads with MiXCR, one entry per CDR3 protein. The table has some 150,000 distinct CDR3 sequences, roughly 12% seen once. The data are from a study of response to subunit inactivated influenza vaccine. Findings of the study overall: Authors suggested that a seasonal influenza vaccination recruits few new T cells each time.

This CDR3 is 13 amino acids long. Trimming stripped 3 bases from V and 6 bases from J, with 11 bases between. The same sample was also used in a study of T cells expressing NK-cell markers. That work states: As the method of synthesis, 5'RACE template switching with UMIs yielded TCR beta cDNA. Sorted CD3+CD56+NKG2C+, CD3+CD56+NKG2C- and CD3+CD56-NKG2C+ T-cell subsets were beta-chain profiled. HCMV serostatus: most of the eight sequenced donors positive, one negative. Sorting was restricted to alpha-beta TCR T cells by an anti-gamma-delta TCR antibody in several experiments.

The V and J genes are TRBV12-3 or TRBV12-4 and TRBJ1-1, with D maybe TRBD1 (6 bases). The source was CD8+ T cells sorted from PBMCs, collected 11 to 12 days after vaccination. The sequence was collected from a man aged 45-65 years who received an inactivated influenza vaccine. CDR3 sequence reads: CASSFRGGPEAFF. The CDR3, as DNA: TGTGCCAGCAGTTTCCGAGGGGGTCCTGAAGCTTTCTTT.